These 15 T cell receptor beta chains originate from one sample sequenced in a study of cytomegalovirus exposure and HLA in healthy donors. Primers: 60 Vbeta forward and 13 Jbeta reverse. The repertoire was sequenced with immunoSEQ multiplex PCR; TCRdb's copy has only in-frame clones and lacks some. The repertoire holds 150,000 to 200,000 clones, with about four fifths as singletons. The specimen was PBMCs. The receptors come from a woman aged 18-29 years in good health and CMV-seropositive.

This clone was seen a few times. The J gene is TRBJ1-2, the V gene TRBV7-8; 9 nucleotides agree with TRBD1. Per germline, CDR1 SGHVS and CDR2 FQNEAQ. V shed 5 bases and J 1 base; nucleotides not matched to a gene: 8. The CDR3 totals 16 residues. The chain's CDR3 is CASSRPRDRVNYGYTF. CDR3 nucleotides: TGTGCCAGCAGCCGACCTCGGGACAGGGTTAACTATGGCTACACCTTC.

CDR3 protein: CASSLGAGRNYEQYF. In DNA, the CDR3 is TGTGCCAGCAGCTTGGGGGCAGGGAGGAACTACGAGCAGTACTTC. This sequence joins TRBV5-6 and TRBJ2-5; tentative D call: TRBD2 (6 bases). Matching the DNA end better, TRBJ2-7 makes the J call doubtful. Per the germline V gene, CDR1 is SGHDT and CDR2 is YYEEEE. The CDR3 runs 15 residues.

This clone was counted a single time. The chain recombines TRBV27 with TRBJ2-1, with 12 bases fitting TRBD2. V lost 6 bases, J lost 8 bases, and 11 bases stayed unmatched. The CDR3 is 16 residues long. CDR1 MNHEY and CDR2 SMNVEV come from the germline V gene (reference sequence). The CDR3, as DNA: TGTGCCAGCAGGGGGTCGCTAGCGGGGGGGCCCGATGAGCAGTTCTTC. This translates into CASRGSLAGGPDEQFF.

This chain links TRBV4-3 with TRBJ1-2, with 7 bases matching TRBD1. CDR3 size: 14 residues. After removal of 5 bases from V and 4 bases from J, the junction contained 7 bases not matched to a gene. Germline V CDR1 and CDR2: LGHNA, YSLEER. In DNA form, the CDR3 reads TGCGCCAGCAGCATAAGACAGGGACCCTATGGCTACACCTTC. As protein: CASSIRQGPYGYTF.

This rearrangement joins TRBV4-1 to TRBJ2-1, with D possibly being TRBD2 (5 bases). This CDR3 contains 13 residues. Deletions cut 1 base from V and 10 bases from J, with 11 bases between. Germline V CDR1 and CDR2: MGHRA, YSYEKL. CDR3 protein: CASSQGLAGEQFF. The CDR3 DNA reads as TGCGCCAGCAGCCAAGGTCTAGCTGGGGAGCAGTTCTTC.

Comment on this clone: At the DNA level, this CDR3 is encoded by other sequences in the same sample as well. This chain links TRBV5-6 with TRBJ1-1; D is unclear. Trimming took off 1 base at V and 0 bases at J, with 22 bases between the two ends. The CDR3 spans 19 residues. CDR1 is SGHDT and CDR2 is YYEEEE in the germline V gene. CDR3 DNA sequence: TGTGCCAGCAGCTTGACTGATGGGTTTTCAGACACATTGAACACTGAAGCTTTCTTT. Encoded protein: CASSLTDGFSDTLNTEAFF.

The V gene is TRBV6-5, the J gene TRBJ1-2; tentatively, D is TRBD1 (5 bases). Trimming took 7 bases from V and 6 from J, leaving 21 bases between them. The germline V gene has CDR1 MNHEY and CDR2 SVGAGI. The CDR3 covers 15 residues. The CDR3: CASTWYQGGWDGYTF. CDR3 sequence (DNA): TGTGCCAGCACCTGGTACCAGGGAGGCTGGGATGGCTACACCTTC.

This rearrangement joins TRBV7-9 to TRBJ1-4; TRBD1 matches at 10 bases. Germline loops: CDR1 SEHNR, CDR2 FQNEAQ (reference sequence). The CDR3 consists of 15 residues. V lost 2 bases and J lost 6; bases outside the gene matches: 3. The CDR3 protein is CASSLTGTGDEKLFF. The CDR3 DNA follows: TGTGCCAGCAGCTTAACGGGGACAGGGGATGAAAAACTGTTTTTT.

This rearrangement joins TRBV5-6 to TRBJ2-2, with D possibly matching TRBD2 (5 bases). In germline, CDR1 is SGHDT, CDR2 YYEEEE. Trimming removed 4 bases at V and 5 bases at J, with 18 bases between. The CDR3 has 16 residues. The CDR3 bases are TGTGCCAGCAGCGCCGTGGGAGAGGCCCGAACCGGGGAGCTGTTTTTT. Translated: CASSAVGEARTGELFF. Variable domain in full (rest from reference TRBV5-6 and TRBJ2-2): DAGVTQSPTHLIKTRGQQVTLRCSPKSGHDTVSWYQQALGQGPQFIFQYYEEEERQRGNFPDRFSGHQFPNYSSELNVNALLLGDSALYLCASSAVGEARTGELFFGEGSRLTVL.

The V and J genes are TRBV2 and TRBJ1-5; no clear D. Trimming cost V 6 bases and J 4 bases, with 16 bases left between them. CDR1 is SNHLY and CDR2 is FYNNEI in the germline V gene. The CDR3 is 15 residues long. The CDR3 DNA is TGTGCCAGCAGGGCGCTTTACCCACTAAATCAGCCCCAGCATTTT. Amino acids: CASRALYPLNQPQHF.

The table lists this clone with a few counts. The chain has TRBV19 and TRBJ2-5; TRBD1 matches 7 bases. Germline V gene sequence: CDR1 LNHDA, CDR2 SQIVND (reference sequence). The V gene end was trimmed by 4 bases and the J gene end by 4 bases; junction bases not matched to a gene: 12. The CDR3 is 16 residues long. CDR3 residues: CASSTRQGIGGETQYF. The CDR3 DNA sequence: TGTGCCAGTAGTACTAGACAGGGAATAGGAGGAGAGACCCAGTACTTC.

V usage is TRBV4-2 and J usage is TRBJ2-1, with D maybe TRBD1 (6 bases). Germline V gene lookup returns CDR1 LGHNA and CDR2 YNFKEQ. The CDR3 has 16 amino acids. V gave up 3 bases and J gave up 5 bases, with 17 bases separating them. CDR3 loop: CASSQVFEAGDNEQFF. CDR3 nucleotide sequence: TGTGCCAGCAGCCAGGTGTTTGAGGCAGGGGACAATGAGCAGTTCTTC.

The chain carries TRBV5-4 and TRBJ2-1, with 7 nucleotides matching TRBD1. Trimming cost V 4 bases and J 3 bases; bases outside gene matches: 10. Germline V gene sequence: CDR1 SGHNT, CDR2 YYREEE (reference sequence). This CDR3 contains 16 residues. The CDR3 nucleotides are TGTGCCAGCAGCCCTGGGACAGCCGTTTACTACAATGAGCAGTTCTTC. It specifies CASSPGTAVYYNEQFF. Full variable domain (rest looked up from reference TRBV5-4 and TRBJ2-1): ETGVTQSPTHLIKTRGQQVTLRCSSQSGHNTVSWYQQALGQGPQFIFQYYREEENGRGNFPPRFSGLQFPNYSSELNVNALELDDSALYLCASSPGTAVYYNEQFFGPGTRLTVL.

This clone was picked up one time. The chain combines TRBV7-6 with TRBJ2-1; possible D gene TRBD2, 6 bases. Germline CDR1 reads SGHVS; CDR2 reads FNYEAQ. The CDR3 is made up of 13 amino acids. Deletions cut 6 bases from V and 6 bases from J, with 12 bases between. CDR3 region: CASSQTRSNEQFF. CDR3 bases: TGTGCCAGCAGTCAGACTAGAAGCAATGAGCAGTTCTTC.

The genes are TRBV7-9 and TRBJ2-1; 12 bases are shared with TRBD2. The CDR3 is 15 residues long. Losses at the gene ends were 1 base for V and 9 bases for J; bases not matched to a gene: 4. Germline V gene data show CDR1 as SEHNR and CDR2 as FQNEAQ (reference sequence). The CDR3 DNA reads TGTGCCAGCAGCTTAGGACTAGCGGGGGTAGGTGAGCAGTTCTTC. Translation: CASSLGLAGVGEQFF.